The rows below give T cell receptor beta chains drawn from one sample of a study of prognosis after radiotherapy for stage I lung cancer. TCRdb redid the calling of the multiplex PCR reads with MiXCR, one entry per CDR3 protein. The sample carries roughly 23,000 distinct CDR3 sequences, 35% to 45% recorded once. The material sequenced was PBMCs, taken before or after stereotactic body radiation therapy (not recorded which). The receptor source for this set is a donor at least 50 years old with non-small cell lung cancer. Each CDR3 is given with its conserved first and last residue. A D gene is named only where the DNA matches it firmly. Expanded clones get a size class; other rows say once, few or many, or leave the size out.

CDR3 DNA: TGTGCCAGCAGCAAGGGCTCTGGGGCAAACGTCCTGACTTTC; CDR3 protein: CASSKGSGANVLTF; clone size: .; V gene: TRBV6-1; D gene: .; J gene: TRBJ2-6
CDR3 DNA: TGCGCCAGCAGTGAGTTTGGAAAGGGCATGGCCGGGGAGCTGTTTTTT; CDR3 protein: CASSEFGKGMAGELFF; clone size: many; V gene: TRBV10-2; D gene: .; J gene: TRBJ2-2
CDR3 DNA: TGTGCCAGAAGGCATGACAGGGGAGCCGACTCCTACAATGAGCAGTTCTTC; CDR3 protein: CARRHDRGADSYNEQFF; clone size: .; V gene: TRBV7-9; D gene: TRBD1; J gene: TRBJ2-1
CDR3 DNA: TGTGCCAGCTTCCGAAGGACTAGCGGGAAACATGAGCAGTTCTTC; CDR3 protein: CASFRRTSGKHEQFF; clone size: many; V gene: TRBV5-8; D gene: TRBD2; J gene: TRBJ2-1
CDR3 DNA: TGTGCCAGTAGCATCCAGGCTAGCGGGAGTTACGAGCAGTACTTC; CDR3 protein: CASSIQASGSYEQYF; clone size: many; V gene: TRBV19; D gene: TRBD2; J gene: TRBJ2-7
CDR3 DNA: TGTGCCAGCAGTTTCGTTGGAGGCTCCTACAATGAGCAGTTCTTC; CDR3 protein: CASSFVGGSYNEQFF; clone size: many; V gene: TRBV12-3/TRBV12-4; D gene: .; J gene: TRBJ2-1
CDR3 DNA: TGTGCCAGCAGCTTAGAAGGCAGTAACTATGGCTACACCTTC; CDR3 protein: CASSLEGSNYGYTF; clone size: medium-sized; V gene: TRBV11-3; D gene: .; J gene: TRBJ1-2
CDR3 DNA: TGTGCCAGCAGTGGCCCGCTAGCGGGGAGCCACACCGGGGAGCTGTTTTTT; CDR3 protein: CASSGPLAGSHTGELFF; clone size: many; V gene: TRBV25-1; D gene: TRBD2; J gene: TRBJ2-2
CDR3 DNA: TGCTCCAGCAGCTACCTCCGGGCGGTCACTGAAGCTTTCTTT; CDR3 protein: CSSSYLRAVTEAFF; clone size: .; V gene: TRBV5-1; D gene: .; J gene: TRBJ1-1
CDR3 DNA: TGCAGTGCTAGAGATCTACTAGCGAACTCCTACGAGCAGTACTTC; CDR3 protein: CSARDLLANSYEQYF; clone size: few; V gene: TRBV20-1; D gene: TRBD2; J gene: TRBJ2-7
CDR3 DNA: TGTGCCAGCAGCTTAGAACTGGTGGGGGGCGAGCAGTACTTC; CDR3 protein: CASSLELVGGEQYF; clone size: medium-sized; V gene: TRBV11-2; D gene: .; J gene: TRBJ2-7
CDR3 DNA: TGTGCCAGCAGTAGAGGGGGGCGTCAGCCCCAGCATTTT; CDR3 protein: CASSRGGRQPQHF; clone size: many; V gene: TRBV12-3/TRBV12-4; D gene: .; J gene: TRBJ1-5
CDR3 DNA: TGTGCCAGCAGCCAGGGCTCTGGGGCCAACGTCCTGACTTTC; CDR3 protein: CASSQGSGANVLTF; clone size: medium-sized; V gene: TRBV6-1; D gene: .; J gene: TRBJ2-6
CDR3 DNA: TGTGCCAGCAGCCCGCGACAGGGTCACAATGAGCAGTTCTTC; CDR3 protein: CASSPRQGHNEQFF; clone size: many; V gene: TRBV7-9; D gene: TRBD1; J gene: TRBJ2-1
CDR3 DNA: TGTGCCAGCAGTTACTCGACAGTTTTTAGGTATGTCTACACCTTC; CDR3 protein: CASSYSTVFRYVYTF; clone size: .; V gene: TRBV6-2/TRBV6-3; D gene: .; J gene: TRBJ1-2